Listed here are 12 T cell receptor beta chains from one sample, sequenced in a study of beta chain features in type 1 diabetes. The sequenced template was cDNA made from the entire isolated RNA. The data were produced by immunoSEQ multiplex PCR, yet TCRdb's version contains in-frame clones alone and is incomplete. The repertoire holds 150,000 to 180,000 clones, with 11% as singletons. Sequencing input: central memory CD4+ T cells from blood. These receptors came from a man between 18 and 35 years old in good health.

This clone was counted ten times or more. The chain links TRBV7-9 to TRBJ2-1; D is unresolved. The V end lost 1 base, the J end lost 6 bases, and 16 bases lay between the germline ends. There are 16 residues in the CDR3. Germline-derived CDR1 and CDR2 are SEHNR and FQNEAQ (reference sequence). In nucleotides, the CDR3 is TGTGCCAGCAGCTTAGGTGGCTACTTCTCAACCAATGAGCAGTTCTTC. This sequence encodes CASSLGGYFSTNEQFF.

The chain recombines TRBV19 with TRBJ1-2; D not certain. Germline loops: CDR1 LNHDA, CDR2 SQIVND (reference sequence). V lost 4 bases, J lost 4 bases, and 13 bases lay in between. There are 14 residues in the CDR3. The CDR3 sequence: CASSTGSRAYGYTF. CDR3 bases: TGTGCCAGTAGTACGGGCAGCCGGGCCTATGGCTACACCTTC.

The rearrangement links TRBV5-4 to TRBJ1-1; maybe TRBD1 (6 bases). Germline CDR1 SGHNT, CDR2 YYREEE (reference sequence). Trimming left V 4 bases short and J 4 bases short, with 20 bases between. The CDR3 extends over 16 amino acids. CDR3 amino acids: CASSTNKGVKGTEAFF. The CDR3 DNA follows: TGTGCCAGCAGCACCAACAAGGGGGTAAAGGGCACTGAAGCTTTCTTT.

The gene calls are TRBV4-2 and TRBJ2-2, with TRBD2 matching over 12 bases. With V trimmed by 1 base and J by 9 bases, 9 bases remained unmatched. Germline V gene lookup returns CDR1 LGHNA and CDR2 YNFKEQ. The CDR3 spans 17 residues. In nucleotides, the CDR3 is TGTGCCAGCAGCCAAGGGGCTAGCGGGGGGGCTTACCGGGAGCTGTTTTTT. This encodes CASSQGASGGAYRELFF.

This clone was recorded a few times. This sequence joins TRBV6-5 and TRBJ2-6, with D unclear. The CDR3 length is 13 residues. Germline assignment: CDR1 MNHEY and CDR2 SVGAGI. V dropped 7 bases and J dropped 0 bases, with 4 bases sitting between them. CDR3 residues: CASIRSGANVLTF. The DNA of the CDR3 is TGTGCCAGCATACGCTCTGGGGCCAACGTCCTGACTTTC.

This clone showed up just a few times. The J gene is TRBJ2-4, the V gene TRBV28; 7 bases fit TRBD1. This CDR3 comprises 17 residues. The J segment lost 3 bases and the V segment lost 6 bases, leaving 14 bases of the junction unmatched. Germline V gene data show CDR1 as MDHEN and CDR2 as SYDVKM. CDR3 DNA sequence: TGTGCCAGCAGCCCTTTCTTAGACCGGGACAGCAAAAACATTCAGTACTTC. It specifies CASSPFLDRDSKNIQYF.

The DNA of the CDR3 is TGCAGCGGGCAGGCAGACTCCTACGAGCAGTACTTC. Its translation: CSGQADSYEQYF. The chain combines TRBV29-1 with TRBJ2-7; D gene uncertain. The CDR3 is made up of 12 amino acids. Germline V gives CDR1 SQVTM, CDR2 ANQGSEA. V lost 7 bases and J lost 0, with 10 bases in between.

Comments on this clone: This same CDR3 is encoded by further DNA sequences in the sample. The chain joins TRBV30 to TRBJ2-3; no definite D call. The germline V gene encodes CDR1 GTSNPN and CDR2 SVGIG (reference sequence). Between the trimmed V and J ends, which lost 0 bases and 5 bases, there was a span of 3 bases. CDR3 length: 11 amino acids. CDR3 protein: CAWSVLDTQYF. The CDR3 DNA follows: TGTGCCTGGAGTGTATTAGATACGCAGTATTTT.

In this sample, this clone turned up a few times. J is TRBJ1-1 and V is TRBV25-1; D ambiguous. The CDR3 is 14 amino acids. Trimming cost V 2 bases and J 7 bases, with 14 bases left between them. Germline CDR1 and CDR2: MGHDK and SYGVNS. In DNA, the CDR3 is TGTGCCAGCAGTGAACCCACAGTCTCCAGTGAAGCTTTCTTT. Protein sequence: CASSEPTVSSEAFF.

The rearrangement uses TRBV29-1 and TRBJ2-5; D unresolved. This CDR3 is built from 12 residues. V shed 4 bases and J shed 2 bases, with 8 bases lying between them. Germline V gives CDR1 SQVTM, CDR2 ANQGSEA. CDR3 sequence: CSVVPPQETQYF. The DNA for the CDR3 is TGCAGCGTTGTGCCTCCACAAGAGACCCAGTACTTC. The complete variable domain, with remaining parts taken from reference TRBV29-1 and TRBJ2-5, reads SAVISQKPSRDICQRGTSLTIQCQVDSQVTMMFWYRQQPGQSLTLIATANQGSEATYESGFVIDKFPISRPNLTFSTLTVSNMSPEDSSIYLCSVVPPQETQYFGPGTRLLVL.

In this sample, this clone turned up many times. This chain joins TRBV28 and TRBJ1-2, with TRBD1 as a possible D gene (6 bases). CDR3 size: 12 residues. CDR1 is MDHEN and CDR2 is SYDVKM in the germline V gene. Trimming left V 11 bases short and J 0 bases short, with 10 bases between. The CDR3: CAGGTSNYGYTF. Written as DNA, the CDR3 is TGTGCCGGAGGGACATCTAACTATGGCTACACCTTC.

The J gene is TRBJ2-3, the V gene TRBV7-9; the D gene is possibly TRBD1 (5 bases). This CDR3 comprises 15 residues. Germline V gives CDR1 SEHNR, CDR2 FQNEAQ (reference sequence). V gave up 1 base and J gave up 1 base, with 9 bases separating them. CDR3 DNA: TGTGCCAGCAGCTTAGGACAGCCTGGCACAGATACGCAGTATTTT. This translates into CASSLGQPGTDTQYF. Drawing the rest from reference TRBV7-9 and TRBJ2-3, the complete variable domain is DTGVSQNPRHKITKRGQNVTFRCDPISEHNRLYWYRQTLGQGPEFLTYFQNEAQLEKSRLLSDRFSAERPKGSFSTLEIQRTEQGDSAMYLCASSLGQPGTDTQYFGPGTRLTVL.